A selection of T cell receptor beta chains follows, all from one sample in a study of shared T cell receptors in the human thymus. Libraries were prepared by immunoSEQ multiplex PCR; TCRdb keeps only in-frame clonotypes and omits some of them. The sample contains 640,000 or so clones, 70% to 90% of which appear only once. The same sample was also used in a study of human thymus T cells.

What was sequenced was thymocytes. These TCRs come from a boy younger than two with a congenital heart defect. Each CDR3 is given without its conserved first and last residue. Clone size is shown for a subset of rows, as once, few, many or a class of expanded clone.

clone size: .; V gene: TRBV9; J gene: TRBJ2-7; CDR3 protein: ASSQHEGRGYEQY
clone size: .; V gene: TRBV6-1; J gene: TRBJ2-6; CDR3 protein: ASSEGDKDRSGANVLT
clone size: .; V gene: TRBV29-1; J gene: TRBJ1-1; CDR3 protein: SDSGTHMNTEAF
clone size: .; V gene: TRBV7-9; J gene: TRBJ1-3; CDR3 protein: ASSLAGADRVDHGNTIY
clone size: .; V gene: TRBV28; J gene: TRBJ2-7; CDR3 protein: ASSLPGEAHEQY
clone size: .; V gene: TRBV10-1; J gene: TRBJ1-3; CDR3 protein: ASRAITGTGNTIY
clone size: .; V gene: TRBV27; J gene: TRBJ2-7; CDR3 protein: ASSPGQSSYEQY
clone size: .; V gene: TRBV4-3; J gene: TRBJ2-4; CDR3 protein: ASSQKRLAGAWDIQY
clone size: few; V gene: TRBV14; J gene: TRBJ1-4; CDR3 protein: ASSQEDRGRRTNEKLF
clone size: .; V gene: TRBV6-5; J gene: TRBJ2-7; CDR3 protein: ASSEENGSYEQY
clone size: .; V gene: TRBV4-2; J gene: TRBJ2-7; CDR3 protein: ASSQLYGQGSSYEQY
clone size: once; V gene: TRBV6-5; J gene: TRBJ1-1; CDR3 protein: ASSYSTENTEAF
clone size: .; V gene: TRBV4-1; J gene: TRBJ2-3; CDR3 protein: ASTIGGGYTDTQY
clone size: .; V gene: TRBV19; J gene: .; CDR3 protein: ASIRDYEQY
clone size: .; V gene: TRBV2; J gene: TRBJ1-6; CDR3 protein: ASRDRGLNSPLH
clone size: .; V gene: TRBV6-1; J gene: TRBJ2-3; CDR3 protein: ASRGGLALTDTQY
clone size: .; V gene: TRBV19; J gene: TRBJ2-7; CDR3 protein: ASPAWTRYTYEQY